This TCR beta chain was identified in a study of blood T cell repertoires in COVID-19. Study-level background: Samples of COVID-19 (acute and convalescent) were obtained from the United States, Italy and Spain. T cells, B-cell-depleted T cells, or PBMCs provided the cDNA or gDNA that served as material.

Original methodology: Estimated nucleated cell counts came from reference gene primer amplification. Sequencing was performed with immunoSEQ multiplex PCR; in TCRdb, only in-frame clones are kept and a portion is missing. V and J calls and clone size come straight from that table; D and trimming were deduced from the DNA. This sample has 250,000 to 300,000 clones; 80% to 90% occur once, and the top ten carry approximately 3.3%. Trimming left V 2 bases short and J 6 bases short, with 11 bases between. Germline V gene lookup returns CDR1 MNHEY and CDR2 SVGEGT. The CDR3 length is 14 residues. The sequenced sample was peripheral blood. The chain uses TRBV6-2 or TRBV6-3 and TRBJ1-5, with no clear D. The receptor comes from a woman aged 35 to 49 with acute or convalescent COVID-19. Written as DNA, the CDR3 is TGTGCCAGCAGTTACGTAGCCGGAGGTCAGCCCCAGCATTTT. Translating it yields CASSYVAGGQPQHF.